These 17 T cell receptor beta chains were sequenced from one sample in a study of blood T cell repertoires in COVID-19. Measured with immunoSEQ multiplex PCR; TCRdb has only the in-frame clones, and not every one. The table has about 160,000 clones, roughly 82% seen once; the top ten hold 5.5% to 7.5%. The source material was peripheral blood. Receptor source: a woman aged 40 to 50 with COVID-19, enrolled during active disease.

This clone was recorded only once. The gene calls are TRBV7-3 and TRBJ2-2; 10 positions agree with TRBD2. V shed 8 bases and J 5 bases; nucleotides not matched to a gene: 20. The length of the CDR3 is 19 residues. The germline CDR1 and CDR2 sequences are SGHTA and FQGTGA. The chain's CDR3 is CASSREAIAGGGLTGELFF. CDR3 DNA: TGTGCCAGCTCCCGCGAGGCTATAGCGGGAGGAGGGTTAACCGGGGAGCTGTTTTTT.

The chain joins TRBV27 to TRBJ1-1; 10 positions match TRBD1. Looked up from germline, CDR1 is MNHEY and CDR2 is SMNVEV (reference sequence). V gave up 5 bases and J gave up 2 bases; unmatched junction bases: 11. The CDR3 consists of 17 residues. This CDR3 reads CASSHSMGDRGNTEAFF. Written as DNA, the CDR3 is TGTGCCAGCAGTCATTCTATGGGGGACAGGGGAAACACTGAAGCTTTCTTT.

The chain combines TRBV11-2 with TRBJ2-1; no firm D call. Trimming left V 6 bases short and J 7 bases short, with 10 bases between. CDR1 is SGHAT and CDR2 is FQNNGV in the germline V gene. The CDR3 contains 12 residues. This CDR3 reads CASSFGGNEQFF. The CDR3 bases are TGTGCCAGCAGTTTCGGCGGAAATGAGCAGTTCTTC.

The genes are TRBV28 and TRBJ1-5; the D gene is possibly TRBD1 (5 bases). Deletions cut 3 bases from V and 6 bases from J, with 12 bases between. This CDR3 contains 14 residues. Germline V CDR1 and CDR2: MDHEN, SYDVKM. The CDR3 protein is CASSLGQPTQPQHF. CDR3 nucleotide sequence: TGTGCCAGCAGTTTGGGGCAGCCCACTCAGCCCCAGCATTTT.

The chain combines TRBV19 with TRBJ2-7, with TRBD2 matching 8 bases. Germline lookup yields CDR1 LNHDA and CDR2 SQIVND (reference sequence). Unmatched junction bases numbered 4, after V lost 0 bases and J lost 3 bases. The CDR3 sequence is 15 residues long. The CDR3 sequence: CASSIDPGTSYEQYF. DNA of the CDR3: TGTGCCAGTAGTATAGATCCAGGGACTAGCTACGAGCAGTACTTC.

The chain carries TRBV3-1 (or the pseudogene TRBV3-2) and TRBJ1-6; 8 bases fit TRBD1. This CDR3 comprises 14 residues. The junction had 3 bases not matched to a gene; V was cut back by 4 bases and J by 7 bases. CDR1 is LGHDT, CDR2 YNNKEL, per germline (reference sequence). The CDR3 loop is CASSPRGRNSPLHF. DNA of the CDR3: TGTGCCAGCAGCCCCAGGGGGCGGAATTCACCCCTCCACTTT.

This chain joins TRBV6-5 and TRBJ2-1; possible D gene TRBD2, 6 bases. The germline V gene encodes CDR1 MNHEY and CDR2 SVGAGI. This CDR3 is built from 13 residues. Trimming cost V 5 bases and J 8 bases, with 13 bases left between them. The CDR3 loop reads CASSRLWEDEQFF. The DNA of the CDR3 is TGTGCCAGCAGTCGTCTCTGGGAGGATGAGCAGTTCTTC.

The V call is TRBV30, the J call TRBJ2-2; tentatively, D is TRBD2 (6 bases). Trimming took off 4 bases at V and 0 bases at J, with 18 bases between the two ends. Germline-derived CDR1 and CDR2 are GTSNPN and SVGIG (reference sequence). CDR3 size: 17 residues. CDR3 coding DNA: TGTGCCTGGATCGCAGATGGCGGGGACCCGAACACCGGGGAGCTGTTTTTT. Protein sequence: CAWIADGGDPNTGELFF.

The V and J genes are TRBV5-4 and TRBJ2-5; tentatively, D is TRBD1 (6 bases). The germline V gene encodes CDR1 SGHNT and CDR2 YYREEE (reference sequence). The CDR3 spans 13 residues. The V end was cut by 4 bases, the J end by 1 base, with 8 bases between. The CDR3 protein is CASSQQGQETQYF. CDR3 DNA: TGTGCCAGCAGCCAACAGGGCCAAGAGACCCAGTACTTC.

This clone appeared a few times. This rearrangement joins TRBV2 to TRBJ1-4, with D uncertain. The CDR3 loop spans 14 amino acids. Germline V gene lookup returns CDR1 SNHLY and CDR2 FYNNEI. Trimming pared 2 bases from V and 8 bases from J, leaving 12 bases between. CDR3 DNA sequence: TGTGCCAGCAGTGAACACGGGAGTCGCGAAAAACTGTTTTTT. Amino acid sequence: CASSEHGSREKLFF.

As for this clone: A read error likely explains this, since a far larger clone differs by one base. Other DNA sequences in this specimen translate into the identical CDR3. V is TRBV30 and J is TRBJ1-1, with D tentatively TRBD1 (6 bases). V lost 3 bases and J lost 1, with 9 bases in between. CDR1 GTSNPN and CDR2 SVGIG come from the germline V gene (reference sequence). The CDR3 covers 13 residues. The DNA of the CDR3 is TGTGCCTGGAGCGAACAGGGGAACACTGAAGCTTTCTTT. This encodes CAWSEQGNTEAFF.

The chain is built from TRBV5-4 and TRBJ1-2; no definite D call. This CDR3 region has 13 residues. The germline CDR1 and CDR2 sequences are SGHNT and YYREEE (reference sequence). Trimming shortened V by 0 bases and J by 3 bases, and 6 bases separated the two germline ends. CDR3 in DNA: TGTGCCAGCAGCTTGGACAAACACTATGGCTACACCTTC. Encoded protein: CASSLDKHYGYTF.

The chain recombines TRBV29-1 with TRBJ2-5, with 9 bases identical to TRBD2. Per germline, CDR1 SQVTM and CDR2 ANQGSEA. The ends lost 6 bases at V and 1 base at J; junction bases unmatched: 6. The CDR3 is 14 amino acids. The DNA for the CDR3 is TGCAGCGTCTCACTAGCGGGCCGCCAAGAGACCCAGTACTTC. It codes for CSVSLAGRQETQYF.

At least ten counts were recorded for this clone. This chain connects TRBV5-6 to TRBJ2-7, with D tentatively TRBD2 (6 bases). V shed 6 bases and J shed 6 bases, with 25 bases lying between them. This CDR3 spans 16 amino acids. The V gene's germline CDR1 is SGHDT and CDR2 YYEEEE. CDR3 amino acids: CASNRGRGLYLGEQYF. CDR3 bases: TGTGCCAGCAATAGAGGTCGGGGACTTTACCTCGGCGAGCAGTACTTC.

This clone occurred many times. The gene calls are TRBV30 and TRBJ1-2; D call uncertain. The germline V gene has CDR1 GTSNPN and CDR2 SVGIG (reference sequence). The CDR3 is 13 amino acids. Trimming removed 2 bases at V and 5 bases at J, with 12 bases between. The CDR3 is CAWSINSQYGYTF. DNA of the CDR3: TGTGCCTGGAGTATTAACAGCCAATATGGCTACACCTTC.

The V call is TRBV18, the J call TRBJ1-2; a possible D gene is TRBD1 (6 bases). In germline, CDR1 is KGHSH, CDR2 LQKENI. CDR3 size: 16 residues. Trimming left V 3 bases short and J 4 bases short, with 18 bases between. In DNA form, the CDR3 reads TGTGCCAGCTCACCTTCAGTTGGACAGCTAACCTATGGCTACACCTTC. This codes for CASSPSVGQLTYGYTF.

This rearrangement joins TRBV27 to TRBJ2-1; perhaps TRBD2 as D (5 bases). The CDR3 runs to 15 residues. The germline V gene has CDR1 MNHEY and CDR2 SMNVEV (reference sequence). Trimming stripped 7 bases from V and 7 bases from J, with 20 bases between. The CDR3 loop is CASTPLGGLRNEQFF. DNA for the CDR3: TGTGCCAGCACCCCCTTAGGAGGACTTCGAAATGAGCAGTTCTTC.